These 24 T cell receptor beta chains came from one sample sequenced in a study of blood T cells in healthy people across ages. The authors ran a second PCR of about 7 to 11 cycles using a sample-barcoded 5' primer and a J-beta primer mix. TCRdb reprocessed the 5' RACE reads via MiXCR and lists one record per CDR3 protein. The sample consists of some 1.6 million distinct CDR3 sequences, about 31% of them appearing once. Sequencing used blood. All receptors come from a woman aged 25 to 45 in good health.

The rearrangement links TRBV6-1 to TRBJ2-7; maybe TRBD2 (6 bases). The CDR3 is made up of 13 amino acids. Germline loops: CDR1 MNHNS, CDR2 SASEGT. With 8 bases removed from V and 4 bases from J, the gap between germline ends came to 15 bases. The CDR3 protein is CASGPSLAYEQYF. Written as DNA, the CDR3 is TGTGCCAGCGGCCCCTCCCTAGCGTACGAGCAGTACTTC.

As to this clonotype: A junction end diverges from the germline sequence, so it may reflect a read error. The gene calls are TRBV5-1 and TRBJ2-1, with 10 bases aligning to TRBD1. Looked up from germline, CDR1 is SGHRS and CDR2 is YFSETQ. This CDR3 is 15 amino acids long. CDR3 region: CVSSLGQGSYNEQFF. DNA for the CDR3: TGCGTCAGCAGCTTGGGACAGGGGTCCTACAATGAGCAGTTCTTC.

This clonotype was picked up a small number of times. The J gene is TRBJ2-7, the V gene TRBV10-3, with D tentatively TRBD1 or TRBD2 (5 bases each). V lost 7 bases to trimming and J lost 2 bases, with 24 bases between them. From germline, CDR1 is ENHRY and CDR2 SYGVKD. CDR3 size: 17 residues. The CDR3 sequence: CAITMGEGLSSTYEQYF. CDR3 in DNA: TGTGCCATCACCATGGGGGAAGGACTTTCCTCAACCTACGAGCAGTACTTC.

The chain combines TRBV27 with TRBJ2-7; 7 bases line up with TRBD2. The V segment lost 6 bases and the J segment 0 bases; nucleotides outside the gene matches: 5. Looked up from germline, CDR1 is MNHEY and CDR2 is SMNVEV (reference sequence). The CDR3 is made up of 14 amino acids. DNA of the CDR3: TGTGCCAGCAGACTAGCGCAGAACTCCTACGAGCAGTACTTC. This translates into CASRLAQNSYEQYF.

This clonotype has just a few counts. The rearrangement links TRBV12-3 or TRBV12-4 to TRBJ2-5; tentatively, D is TRBD1 (6 bases). The CDR3 extends over 15 amino acids. Trimming cost V 2 bases and J 5 bases, with 15 bases left between them. CDR3 in DNA: TGTGCCAGCAGTTTAATAAACCGGGACACCGAGACCCAGTACTTC. Translation: CASSLINRDTETQYF.

The chain carries TRBV28 and TRBJ1-2; D gene uncertain. The CDR3 totals 16 residues. CDR1 is MDHEN, CDR2 SYDVKM, per germline. Deletions cut 6 bases from V and 5 bases from J, with 22 bases between. As DNA, the CDR3 is TGTGCCAGCAGCCCGGCCGGAGGAAGTCGTGCGTATGGCTACACCTTC. This translates into CASSPAGGSRAYGYTF.

V is TRBV6-2 or TRBV6-3 and J is TRBJ2-7; perhaps TRBD1 as D (6 bases). Trimming shortened V by 6 bases and J by 3 bases, and 18 bases separated the two germline ends. This CDR3 is built from 15 residues. Germline loops: CDR1 MNHEY, CDR2 SVGEGT. The CDR3 loop reads CASSHGRGGLYEQYF. CDR3 coding DNA: TGTGCCAGCAGCCACGGGCGAGGGGGTCTCTACGAGCAGTACTTC.

The chain has TRBV12-3 or TRBV12-4 and TRBJ2-3; 9 nucleotides agree with TRBD1. J gave up 1 base and V 0 bases, and 5 bases lay outside the gene matches. This CDR3 is 17 amino acids long. DNA of the CDR3: TGTGCCAGCAGTTTAGCCAGGACAGGGGTGCGCACAGATACGCAGTATTTT. Residues: CASSLARTGVRTDTQYF.

This chain connects TRBV27 to TRBJ2-3, with 9 bases lining up with TRBD1. The length of the CDR3 is 17 residues. Trimming at V came to 5 bases and at J to 1 base, leaving 10 bases not matched to a gene. Germline V gene lookup returns CDR1 MNHEY and CDR2 SMNVEV (reference sequence). CDR3 DNA sequence: TGTGCCAGCAGTCCCTGGGGACAGGGTATTGGCACAGATACGCAGTATTTT. Its protein is CASSPWGQGIGTDTQYF.

Written as DNA, the CDR3 is TGTGCCAGCAGGATGGGGGTTGTTAATGAGCAGTTCTTC. It specifies CASRMGVVNEQFF. This chain joins TRBV6-6 and TRBJ2-1; the D gene could be TRBD1 or TRBD2 (5 bases each). The germline CDR1 and CDR2 sequences are MNHNY and SVGAGI (reference sequence). Trimming shortened V by 6 bases and J by 7 bases, and 13 bases separated the two germline ends. The CDR3 has 13 residues.

CDR3 in DNA: TGCAGTGCTAGAGAGACAGGGGCGAGGTTCTATGGCTACACCTTC. Its protein product is CSARETGARFYGYTF. The chain uses TRBV20-1 and TRBJ1-2; 8 nucleotides align to TRBD1. This CDR3 spans 15 amino acids. Trimming removed 0 bases from V and 4 bases from J; junction bases left unmatched: 7. CDR1 and CDR2 from the germline V gene are DFQATT and SNEGSKA (reference sequence).

The chain links TRBV11-2 to TRBJ2-1, with TRBD2 matching 9 bases. With 5 bases clipped from V and 0 bases from J, the junction kept 11 bases outside the gene matches. CDR1 is SGHAT and CDR2 is FQNNGV in the germline V gene. This CDR3 contains 18 residues. The CDR3 here is CASSPDLLAGYSYNEQFF. CDR3 DNA sequence: TGTGCCAGCAGCCCCGACCTCCTAGCGGGGTACTCCTACAATGAGCAGTTCTTC.

The chain's CDR3 is CSASSGGTQYF. The CDR3 nucleotides read TGCAGTGCTAGTTCGGGGGGTACGCAGTATTTT. This chain connects TRBV20-1 to TRBJ2-3; TRBD2 aligns across 7 bases. The CDR3 covers 11 residues. In germline, CDR1 is DFQATT, CDR2 SNEGSKA (reference sequence). The V segment lost 3 bases and the J segment 8 bases; nucleotides outside the gene matches: 2.

The chain employs TRBV4-1 and TRBJ2-6; no clear D. The length of the CDR3 is 17 residues. V was trimmed by 2 bases and J by 4 bases, leaving 15 bases between them. Germline loops: CDR1 MGHRA, CDR2 YSYEKL. The CDR3 protein is CASSQPPLGSGANVLTF. CDR3 in DNA: TGCGCCAGCAGCCAACCTCCCCTGGGGTCCGGGGCCAACGTCCTGACTTTC.

This clonotype was found a few times. V is TRBV4-1 and J is TRBJ1-4, with 7 bases identical to TRBD1. Germline assignment: CDR1 MGHRA and CDR2 YSYEKL. The CDR3 is made up of 16 amino acids. V trimming: 0 bases; J trimming: 7 bases; junction bases outside the gene matches: 8. The CDR3 DNA reads TGCGCCAGCAGCCAAGATACAAGGGGGCGAGTTGAAAAACTGTTTTTT. It translates to CASSQDTRGRVEKLFF.

This clonotype appeared a few times. V gene TRBV12-5 combines with J gene TRBJ2-1; 11 bases agree with TRBD2. CDR3 length: 16 residues. The germline V gene has CDR1 LGHNT and CDR2 FRNRAP. V shed 1 base and J 7 bases; nucleotides not matched to a gene: 6. The CDR3 nucleotides read TGTGCTAGTGGTTTGGCACTAGCGGGAGTGGGGAATGAGCAGTTCTTC. It yields the protein CASGLALAGVGNEQFF. The variable domain in full, completed from reference TRBV12-5 and TRBJ2-1, reads DARVTQTPRHKVTEMGQEVTMRCQPILGHNTVFWYRQTMMQGLELLAYFRNRAPLDDSGMPKDRFSAEMPDATLATLKIQPSEPRDSAVYFCASGLALAGVGNEQFFGPGTRLTVL.

V and J are TRBV9 and TRBJ1-3; TRBD1 agrees at 8 bases. The V gene end was trimmed by 0 bases and the J gene end by 3 bases; junction bases not matched to a gene: 2. Germline V CDR1 and CDR2: SGDLS, YYNGEE. This CDR3 comprises 15 residues. The CDR3 DNA reads TGTGCCAGCAGCGTAGGGACAGGGATTGGAAACACCATATATTTT. It translates to CASSVGTGIGNTIYF.

This clonotype was recorded a few times. The chain combines TRBV13 with TRBJ1-2; D gene uncertain. Germline V gene data show CDR1 as PRHDT and CDR2 as FYEKMQ (reference sequence). There are 16 residues in the CDR3. The ends were cut back, 7 bases at V and 3 bases at J, with 21 bases in the middle. This CDR3 is CASIRVVGQADYGYTF. DNA for the CDR3: TGTGCCAGCATCCGTGTCGTCGGGCAAGCGGACTATGGCTACACCTTC.

This clonotype occurred many times. The V gene is TRBV29-1, the J gene TRBJ2-3; 10 positions agree with TRBD2. CDR1 is SQVTM and CDR2 is ANQGSEA in the germline V gene. After removal of 5 bases from V and 4 bases from J, the junction contained 6 bases not matched to a gene. This CDR3 has 14 amino acids. CDR3 nucleotides: TGCAGCGTTCTCGGAGCGGGAGGGCCAGATACGCAGTATTTT. Protein: CSVLGAGGPDTQYF.

V usage is TRBV5-1 and J usage is TRBJ1-1; weak D call: TRBD1 (6 bases). The V gene lost 4 bases and the J gene lost 0 bases, with 13 bases spanning the gap. The CDR3 has 15 residues. The germline CDR1 and CDR2 sequences are SGHRS and YFSETQ. The CDR3 nucleotides are TGCGCCAGCAGCAGGGGGAACATAATGAACACTGAAGCTTTCTTT. This sequence encodes CASSRGNIMNTEAFF.

The chain combines TRBV7-6 with TRBJ2-1; TRBD2 matches at 7 bases. The germline gives CDR1 SGHVS, CDR2 FNYEAQ. The CDR3 extends over 16 amino acids. V gave up 6 bases and J gave up 0 bases; unmatched junction bases: 8. CDR3 bases: TGTGCCAGCAGAGGCGGGGGAGCGAGCTCCTACAATGAGCAGTTCTTC. It yields the protein CASRGGGASSYNEQFF.

The sample holds a few counts of this clonotype. The DNA for the CDR3 is TGCGCCAGCAGTGAGTCCGGCACACCAGAGACCCAGTACTTC. Its protein is CASSESGTPETQYF. The rearrangement joins TRBV10-1 to TRBJ2-5; D unresolved. The V gene lost 0 bases and the J gene lost 4 bases, with 9 bases spanning the gap. The CDR3 is made up of 14 amino acids. Germline assignment: CDR1 WNHNN and CDR2 SYGVQD (reference sequence).

This clonotype appeared a few times. The DNA for the CDR3 is TGCGCCAGCAGCGACGACGTGACCGGGGAGCTGTTTTTT. This encodes CASSDDVTGELFF. The rearrangement links TRBV4-1 to TRBJ2-2; D remains unclear. The CDR3 consists of 13 residues. The V end was cut by 5 bases, the J end by 5 bases, with 9 bases between. The germline gives CDR1 MGHRA, CDR2 YSYEKL.

The rearrangement links TRBV4-3 to TRBJ2-2; D gene unclear. CDR3 length equals 17 residues. CDR1 is LGHNA and CDR2 is YSLEER in the germline V gene. V lost 0 bases, J lost 2 bases, and 13 bases lay in between. CDR3 sequence reads: CASSQDPWQANTGELFF. Written as DNA, the CDR3 is TGCGCCAGCAGCCAAGATCCTTGGCAGGCTAACACCGGGGAGCTGTTTTTT.